Below are 24 T cell receptor beta chains sequenced from a single sample in a study of response to subunit inactivated influenza vaccine. MiXCR, applied by TCRdb to the RT-PCR reads, yields one record per CDR3 protein. The repertoire holds roughly 780,000 distinct CDR3 sequences, with around 18% as singletons. Specimen: PBMCs from blood, collected about 5 days after vaccination. These receptors all come from a man in his fifties or sixties who received an inactivated influenza vaccine.

The chain employs TRBV11-2 and TRBJ2-5, with D uncertain. Germline V gene lookup returns CDR1 SGHAT and CDR2 FQNNGV. The V end was cut by 2 bases, the J end by 2 bases, with 9 bases between. CDR3 length: 14 residues. CDR3 in DNA: TGTGCCAGCAGCTTATTTCCAGTACAAGAGACCCAGTACTTC. Its translation: CASSLFPVQETQYF.

There are a few counts of this clonotype. This rearrangement joins TRBV12-3 or TRBV12-4 to TRBJ2-2; D may be TRBD1 (5 bases). This CDR3 has 15 amino acids. Trimming removed 3 bases from V and 5 bases from J, with 13 bases in between. CDR3 DNA: TGTGCCAGCAGTTTTATGGGGCCCGGGACCGGGGAGCTGTTTTTT. Residues: CASSFMGPGTGELFF.

The V gene is TRBV7-2, the J gene TRBJ2-1, with TRBD1 matching 8 bases. Trimming took 5 bases from V and 6 from J; bases not matched to a gene: 6. CDR1 and CDR2 from the germline V gene are SGHTA and FQGNSA. The CDR3 spans 14 residues. For the CDR3, the DNA is TGTGCCAGCAGCCAGGGGGCGGGGTCCAATGAGCAGTTCTTC. Translating gives CASSQGAGSNEQFF.

The chain carries TRBV29-1 and TRBJ1-2; 7 bases are shared with TRBD1. The germline gives CDR1 SQVTM, CDR2 ANQGSEA. The CDR3 sequence is 14 residues long. With V trimmed by 3 bases and J by 7 bases, 11 bases remained unmatched. The CDR3 loop is CSVDIGGAVGGYTF. The CDR3 nucleotides are TGCAGCGTTGACATAGGGGGCGCGGTCGGTGGCTACACCTTC. The complete variable domain, with remaining parts taken from reference TRBV29-1 and TRBJ1-2, reads SAVISQKPSRDICQRGTSLTIQCQVDSQVTMMFWYRQQPGQSLTLIATANQGSEATYESGFVIDKFPISRPNLTFSTLTVSNMSPEDSSIYLCSVDIGGAVGGYTFGSGTRLTVV.

This clonotype was counted between two and nine times. V gene TRBV5-1 combines with J gene TRBJ2-3; 7 nucleotides agree with TRBD2. Germline CDR1 and CDR2: SGHRS and YFSETQ. The CDR3 runs to 20 residues. With 2 bases clipped from V and 2 bases from J, the junction kept 20 bases outside the gene matches. CDR3 protein: CASSFRGTAGAQQNTDTQYF. CDR3 sequence (DNA): TGCGCCAGCAGCTTTCGGGGGACGGCGGGAGCGCAGCAAAACACAGATACGCAGTATTTT.

The chain has TRBV4-3 and TRBJ1-5; D not certain. The germline V and J ends were trimmed by 3 bases and 0 bases, with 12 bases remaining between them. Germline assignment: CDR1 LGHNA and CDR2 YSLEER. The CDR3 loop spans 16 amino acids. DNA for the CDR3: TGCGCCAGCAGCCAGGCCGCAGGTTATAGCAATCAGCCCCAGCATTTT. It yields the protein CASSQAAGYSNQPQHF.

The chain recombines TRBV27 with TRBJ1-1, with 7 positions matching TRBD1. The CDR3 contains 12 residues. From germline, CDR1 is MNHEY and CDR2 SMNVEV (reference sequence). Germline trimming cut 4 bases from V and 7 bases from J; bases unmatched to any gene: 3. CDR3 in amino acids: CASSSTGDEAFF. In DNA, the CDR3 is TGTGCCAGCAGTTCCACAGGGGATGAAGCTTTCTTT.

This clonotype was recorded a few times. The chain has TRBV12-3 or TRBV12-4 and TRBJ2-5; D possibly matches TRBD1 or TRBD2 (5 bases each). V was cut by 5 bases and J by 3 bases, with 16 bases left in between. This CDR3 has 15 residues. In DNA, the CDR3 is TGTGCCAGCAGTCCCCCTGAGGGGCGGGAAGAGACCCAGTACTTC. It codes for CASSPPEGREETQYF.

This clonotype was observed a few times. The rearrangement joins TRBV20-1 to TRBJ2-7; maybe TRBD2 (7 bases). Germline CDR1 reads DFQATT; CDR2 reads SNEGSKA (reference sequence). This CDR3 comprises 16 residues. With 3 bases removed from V and 9 bases from J, the gap between germline ends came to 27 bases. CDR3 coding DNA: TGCAGTGCTAGGGGTCCACAGGGACTACCCGCTCTTGGGCAGTACTTC. Translating it yields CSARGPQGLPALGQYF.

This clonotype appeared many times. The chain carries TRBV20-1 and TRBJ2-7, with D perhaps TRBD1 (6 bases). The germline V gene encodes CDR1 DFQATT and CDR2 SNEGSKA (reference sequence). The CDR3 spans 14 residues. V shed 5 bases and J shed 3 bases, with 17 bases lying between them. CDR3 protein: CSAEGTGHLYEQYF. The DNA of the CDR3 is TGCAGTGCTGAAGGTACGGGACACCTCTACGAGCAGTACTTC.

In its sample, this clonotype was seen many times. V usage is TRBV20-1 and J usage is TRBJ1-6; a weak D match, TRBD1 (5 bases). The germline V and J ends were trimmed by 6 bases and 9 bases, with 15 bases remaining between them. The germline CDR1 and CDR2 sequences are DFQATT and SNEGSKA (reference sequence). CDR3 length: 13 residues. CDR3 in amino acids: CSAPAGSSSPLHF. For the CDR3, the DNA is TGCAGTGCCCCAGCAGGGAGTAGTTCACCCCTCCACTTT.

The chain has TRBV5-1 and TRBJ2-5, with a possible D match to TRBD1 (6 bases). Germline loops: CDR1 SGHRS, CDR2 YFSETQ. The CDR3 is 14 amino acids. Trimming removed 4 bases from V and 2 bases from J, with 12 bases in between. The CDR3 bases are TGCGCCAGCAGCGCCACAGGGTTGCAAGAGACCCAGTACTTC. Residues: CASSATGLQETQYF. Together with reference TRBV5-1 and TRBJ2-5, the CDR3 gives the full variable domain: KAGVTQTPRYLIKTRGQQVTLSCSPISGHRSVSWYQQTPGQGLQFLFEYFSETQRNKGNFPGRFSGRQFSNSRSEMNVSTLELGDSALYLCASSATGLQETQYFGPGTRLLVL.

This clonotype has a handful of counts. The chain has TRBV6-5 and TRBJ1-3; D call uncertain. Germline-derived CDR1 and CDR2 are MNHEY and SVGAGI. This CDR3 region has 14 residues. Trimming pared 0 bases from V and 0 bases from J, leaving 3 bases between. The CDR3 DNA follows: TGTGCCAGCAGTTACTCAGACTCTGGAAACACCATATATTTT. Protein: CASSYSDSGNTIYF.

The V and J genes are TRBV28 and TRBJ2-7, with 14 bases matching TRBD2. The CDR3 contains 16 residues. From germline, CDR1 is MDHEN and CDR2 SYDVKM. V lost 3 bases, J lost 6 bases, and 7 bases stayed unmatched. CDR3 protein: CASSLTSGGVIIEQYF. DNA for the CDR3: TGTGCCAGCAGTTTGACTAGCGGGGGGGTTATAATCGAGCAGTACTTC. Full variable domain (outside the CDR3, taken from reference TRBV28 and TRBJ2-7): DVKVTQSSRYLVKRTGEKVFLECVQDMDHENMFWYRQDPGLGLRLIYFSYDVKMKEKGDIPEGYSVSREKKERFSLILESASTNQTSMYLCASSLTSGGVIIEQYFGPGTRLTVT.

This clonotype turned up a few times. V gene TRBV27 combines with J gene TRBJ2-5, with unresolved D. Deletions cut 4 bases from V and 3 bases from J, with 15 bases between. Germline CDR1 and CDR2: MNHEY and SMNVEV (reference sequence). CDR3 length: 15 amino acids. The CDR3 DNA follows: TGTGCCAGCAGTTCTACCCTAGGAGAGAAAGAGACCCAGTACTTC. It yields the protein CASSSTLGEKETQYF.

The rearrangement links TRBV3-1 to TRBJ2-7; TRBD2 aligns across 10 bases. Germline CDR1 and CDR2: LGHDT and YNNKEL (reference sequence). With V trimmed by 1 base and J by 3 bases, 6 bases remained unmatched. The CDR3 is 16 amino acids. CDR3: CASSQVELAGIYEQYF. In DNA, the CDR3 is TGTGCCAGCAGCCAAGTGGAACTAGCGGGGATCTACGAGCAGTACTTC.

This clonotype was observed many times. J is TRBJ2-7 and V is TRBV20-1, with 8 positions matching TRBD1. The CDR3 spans 13 residues. CDR1 and CDR2 (germline): DFQATT, SNEGSKA (reference sequence). The ends lost 3 bases at V and 2 bases at J; junction bases unmatched: 3. As DNA, the CDR3 is TGCAGTGCTAGTTGGACAGGGACCTACGAGCAGTACTTC. Its protein is CSASWTGTYEQYF.

This clonotype was counted only a few times. The CDR3 nucleotides are TGTGCCAGCAGTTTTTTAGCGGGTCTCGACGAGCAGTACTTC. Amino acid sequence: CASSFLAGLDEQYF. The V and J genes are TRBV6-5 and TRBJ2-7; 7 bases fit TRBD2. Germline V gene sequence: CDR1 MNHEY, CDR2 SVGAGI. CDR3 size: 14 residues. Losses at the gene ends were 4 bases for V and 5 bases for J; bases not matched to a gene: 8.

This clonotype was counted a few times. This chain connects TRBV19 to TRBJ2-2, with TRBD1 as a possible D gene (6 bases). Germline CDR1 and CDR2: LNHDA and SQIVND (reference sequence). The CDR3 runs 15 residues. V was clipped by 3 bases and J by 6 bases, with 14 bases between them. The CDR3 here is CASSMWEQGAGELFF. As DNA, the CDR3 is TGTGCCAGTAGTATGTGGGAACAGGGAGCCGGGGAGCTGTTTTTT.

At least ten counts were recorded for this clonotype. This chain joins TRBV29-1 and TRBJ2-1; TRBD2 agrees at 10 bases. The germline V gene has CDR1 SQVTM and CDR2 ANQGSEA. Germline trimming cut 1 base from V and 0 bases from J; bases unmatched to any gene: 18. This CDR3 is 21 amino acids long. The CDR3 DNA sequence: TGCAGCGTTGAAGGTCAGGACCTCGCGGGACTAGCGATTAGCTCCTACAATGAGCAGTTCTTC. Residues: CSVEGQDLAGLAISSYNEQFF.

The table lists this clonotype with a few counts. The chain recombines TRBV29-1 with TRBJ2-1; D perhaps matches TRBD2 (5 bases). The length of the CDR3 is 14 residues. V gave up 0 bases and J gave up 4 bases, with 10 bases separating them. The germline CDR1 and CDR2 sequences are SQVTM and ANQGSEA. CDR3 nucleotide sequence: TGCAGCGTTGAAGAGGAAGCGGCTTACAATGAGCAGTTCTTC. Its protein product is CSVEEEAAYNEQFF.

This clonotype was seen only once. The rearrangement joins TRBV5-4 to TRBJ2-5; 9 bases align to TRBD2. Germline V gene sequence: CDR1 SGHNT, CDR2 YYREEE (reference sequence). Trimming at V came to 0 bases and at J to 1 base, leaving 4 bases not matched to a gene. This CDR3 comprises 16 residues. The CDR3 bases are TGTGCCAGCAGCTTGGTTCCTAGCGGGACCCAAGAGACCCAGTACTTC. Residues: CASSLVPSGTQETQYF.

V usage is TRBV28 and J usage is TRBJ1-4, with D hard to call. Germline V CDR1 and CDR2: MDHEN, SYDVKM. The CDR3 extends over 15 amino acids. V was trimmed by 2 bases and J by 0 bases, leaving 7 bases between them. CDR3 protein: CASSLGGTTNEKLFF. The CDR3, as DNA: TGTGCCAGCAGTTTAGGAGGGACAACTAATGAAAAACTGTTTTTT.

This clonotype was observed a few times. The chain combines TRBV5-1 with TRBJ1-2; TRBD1 matches at 7 bases. The length of the CDR3 is 12 residues. Per the germline V gene, CDR1 is SGHRS and CDR2 is YFSETQ. J was trimmed by 8 bases and V by 3 bases; bases with no gene match: 4. The CDR3 DNA reads TGCGCCAGCAGCTCAGGGGGTGAAGGCTACACCTTC. Its translation is CASSSGGEGYTF.